A selection of T cell receptor beta chains follows, all from one sample in a study of T cell responses to AZD1222 COVID-19 vaccine. Method: immunoSEQ multiplex PCR; TCRdb's copy keeps in-frame clones and lacks some. The repertoire consists of approximately 130,000 clones, with approximately 88% occurring once and the leading ten covering approximately 6%. The specimen was peripheral blood, collected 28 days after the second AZD1222 dose. Source of these receptors: an adult who received the AZD1222 COVID-19 vaccine. The CDR3 runs from the conserved cysteine through the conserved F or W. D genes are given only for firm matches. The size field is filled for only some rows; it gives once, few, many or a size class.

NA,TRBJ1-2,TRBV4-1,NA,TGCGCCAGCAGCCAAGATGGAGGGAGTACCTATGGCTACACCTTC,CASSQDGGSTYGYTF
few,TRBJ1-4,TRBV6-5,NA,TGTGCCAGCAGCCGATCCCGACTTGAAAAACTGTTTTTT,CASSRSRLEKLFF
NA,TRBJ1-5,TRBV19,TRBD1,TGTGCCAGTAATAGGGCAGGGGGAGATCAGCCCCAGCATTTT,CASNRAGGDQPQHF
NA,TRBJ1-1,TRBV3-1/TRBV3-2,NA,TGTGCCAGCAGCCCAAATGGACAGAGGGCTGAAGCTTTCTTT,CASSPNGQRAEAFF
few,TRBJ2-3,TRBV7-2,NA,TGTGCCAGCAGCTTAATCAGGGGCGAAGTCACAGATACGCAGTATTTT,CASSLIRGEVTDTQYF
few,TRBJ1-4,TRBV14,NA,TGTGCCAGCAGCCAAACGTTCGGGGAAAAACTGTTTTTT,CASSQTFGEKLFF
NA,TRBJ2-3,TRBV24-1,TRBD2,TGTGCCACCATGTCAAGGCGGGAGAACACAGATACGCAGTATTTT,CATMSRRENTDTQYF
NA,TRBJ2-3,TRBV27,NA,TGTGCCAGCAGTTTATTACCAGGTAGAGATACGCAGTATTTT,CASSLLPGRDTQYF
NA,TRBJ1-1,TRBV30,TRBD1,TGTGCCTGGTCAAGCAGGGGGCGCGGGACTGAAGCTTTCTTT,CAWSSRGRGTEAFF
once,TRBJ1-1,TRBV19,NA,TGTGCCAGTAGTTCCAGCGGCTTGAACACTGAAGCTTTCTTT,CASSSSGLNTEAFF
NA,TRBJ2-7,TRBV6-5,TRBD1,TGTGCCAGCACCCTCAGACAGGGAACCTACGAGCAGTACTTC,CASTLRQGTYEQYF
NA,TRBJ1-1,TRBV5-1,TRBD1,TGCGCCAGCAGCCTCACAGGGGGCCGGGACACTGAAGCTTTCTTT,CASSLTGGRDTEAFF
once,TRBJ1-1,TRBV7-9,NA,TGTGCCAGCTCATTACAGGATACGAACACTGAAGCTTTCTTT,CASSLQDTNTEAFF
NA,TRBJ1-5,TRBV30,NA,TGTGCCTGGAGTGTACTGGGTTTCAATCAGCCCCAGCATTTT,CAWSVLGFNQPQHF
NA,TRBJ1-2,TRBV28,TRBD1,TGTGCCAGCAGTTCGGGGACAGGGGGCTATGGCTACACCTTC,CASSSGTGGYGYTF
NA,TRBJ2-7,TRBV28,TRBD1,TGTGCCAGCAGTGACATGACAGGGAGCTACGAGCAGTACTTC,CASSDMTGSYEQYF
once,TRBJ2-2,TRBV7-3,TRBD1,TGTGCCAGCAGCACCCCGGACAGGGCAGGTGGGGAGCTGTTTTTT,CASSTPDRAGGELFF
NA,TRBJ2-5,TRBV20-1,NA,TGCAGTGCTAGTTCGGTTGGGGAAGAGACCCAGTACTTC,CSASSVGEETQYF
NA,TRBJ2-7,TRBV6-1,TRBD2,TGTGCCAGCAGTATAGCGGGAGGGTTAGAGCAGTACTTC,CASSIAGGLEQYF
NA,TRBJ1-6,TRBV5-1,NA,TGCGCCAGCAGCGTACAGGTAGACCGAAATTCACCCCTCCACTTT,CASSVQVDRNSPLHF
NA,TRBJ1-5,TRBV6-5,NA,TGTGCCAGCAGTTACCACGGACGGGATAGCAATCAGCCCCAGCATTTT,CASSYHGRDSNQPQHF
NA,TRBJ1-1,TRBV6-6,NA,TGTGCCAGCAGCCTCCAGGGAGGGATGAACACTGAAGCTTTCTTT,CASSLQGGMNTEAFF
NA,TRBJ2-1,TRBV24-1,TRBD1,TGTGCCACCAGTGATCCCGGGACAGGGTTCACCAATGAGCAGTTCTTC,CATSDPGTGFTNEQFF
NA,TRBJ2-1,TRBV19,NA,TGTGCCAGTAGTAGAGGCGGCCCGGACCTCAATGAGCAGTTCTTC,CASSRGGPDLNEQFF
NA,TRBJ1-5,TRBV6-5,NA,TGTGCCAGCAAGCAGGGCACGGGAAGCAATCAGCCCCAGCATTTT,CASKQGTGSNQPQHF
NA,TRBJ2-3,TRBV7-2,TRBD2,TGTGCCAGCAGCTTAAGGCGAGCGGGGGGGCAAGGAGATACGCAGTATTTT,CASSLRRAGGQGDTQYF
NA,TRBJ1-1,TRBV7-2,NA,TGTGCCAGCAGCTTAGAAATGAACACTGAAGCTTTCTTT,CASSLEMNTEAFF
NA,TRBJ2-7,TRBV6-5,TRBD2,TGTGCCAGCAGTCCTAGCGGGTGGACCTACGAGCAGTACTTC,CASSPSGWTYEQYF
NA,TRBJ1-2,TRBV19,TRBD1,TGTGCCAGTAGGACTGGACAGGGGAGCTATGGCTACACCTTC,CASRTGQGSYGYTF
NA,TRBJ1-2,TRBV28,NA,TGTGCCAGCAGTTTAGGGGGGTTGGGCTACACCTTC,CASSLGGLGYTF
NA,TRBJ2-2,TRBV30,TRBD1,TGTGCCCTTCGTAGGACAGGGGGCGCCTTGCACGGGGAGCTGTTTTTT,CALRRTGGALHGELFF
NA,TRBJ1-1,TRBV6-5,NA,TGTGCCAGCAGTTATTTGAGGGGGAACACTGAAGCTTTCTTT,CASSYLRGNTEAFF
few,TRBJ1-5,TRBV19,TRBD1,TGTGCCACCCGGACTACAGGGGCCGGGGAGACCCAGCATTTT,CATRTTGAGETQHF
NA,TRBJ1-4,TRBV3-1/TRBV3-2,NA,TGTGCCAGCAGCCGTGGGCCGGGAAAACTGTTTTTT,CASSRGPGKLFF
NA,TRBJ2-7,TRBV11-3,NA,TGTGCCAGCAGCCCCTCAAGGGGCAGTGGAGAGCAGTACTTC,CASSPSRGSGEQYF
once,TRBJ2-1,TRBV28,TRBD2,TGTGCCAGCAGTCCCAGGCTAGCGGGGGGCGATGAGCAGTTCTTC,CASSPRLAGGDEQFF
NA,TRBJ2-2,TRBV29-1,TRBD2,TGCAGCGTTGAAGATCCGAGGACTAGCGGGGGGCACACCGGGGAGCTGTTTTTT,CSVEDPRTSGGHTGELFF
NA,TRBJ1-5,TRBV27,TRBD1,TGTGCCAGCAGTCCAACCAAGGGGGCCTTGGAGCCCCAGCATTTT,CASSPTKGALEPQHF
NA,TRBJ1-2,TRBV5-1,NA,TGCGCCAGCAGCTTGGAATCTGGTTTTCATGGCTACACCTTC,CASSLESGFHGYTF
once,TRBJ1-5,TRBV28,NA,TGTGCCAGCACGGCGGGGGGCTCGGGGCAGCCCCAGCATTTT,CASTAGGSGQPQHF
NA,TRBJ2-2,TRBV3-1/TRBV3-2,TRBD2,TGTGCCAGCAGCCAAGTTTGGGGACTATCCAACACCGGGGAGCTGTTTTTT,CASSQVWGLSNTGELFF
few,TRBJ2-6,TRBV3-1/TRBV3-2,NA,TGTGCCAGCAGTCGATTCGGAGACTCTGGGGCCAACGTCCTGACTTTC,CASSRFGDSGANVLTF
NA,TRBJ2-1,TRBV11-2,TRBD2,TGTGCCAGCAGCTTACTAGCGGCCCCCTACAATGAGCAGTTCTTC,CASSLLAAPYNEQFF
NA,TRBJ1-6,TRBV30,TRBD1,TGTGCCTGGACCCCGGGGACAGGGGCATCACCCCTCCACTTT,CAWTPGTGASPLHF
NA,TRBJ2-3,TRBV7-9,TRBD2,TGTGCCAGCAGCTTAGGAGCCAGCGGGAGAAGCACAGATACGCAGTATTTT,CASSLGASGRSTDTQYF
NA,TRBJ1-2,TRBV7-9,TRBD1,TGTGCCAGCAGCCCAGGGACAGGGGGCTATGGCTACACCTTC,CASSPGTGGYGYTF
NA,TRBJ2-2,TRBV15,NA,TGTGCCACCAGCCCCATTGGCACCGGGGAGCTGTTTTTT,CATSPIGTGELFF
NA,TRBJ2-1,TRBV28,NA,TGTGCCAGCAGTTTATCCGACAGAGCCTACAATGAGCAGTTCTTC,CASSLSDRAYNEQFF
NA,TRBJ1-2,TRBV28,TRBD1,TGTGCCAGCAGTTTATGGGACAGGGAAGATGGCTACACCTTC,CASSLWDREDGYTF
NA,TRBJ2-3,TRBV7-9,NA,TGTGCCAGCAGCTTCGCGGGGACAGTCACAGATACGCAGTATTTT,CASSFAGTVTDTQYF
NA,TRBJ1-6,TRBV11-2,NA,TGTGCCAGCAGCGAAGGGGTTAATAATTCACCCCTCCACTTT,CASSEGVNNSPLHF
NA,TRBJ2-2,TRBV6-5,TRBD1,TGTGCCAGCAGGCGACAGGGGCCTAACACCGGGGAGCTGTTTTTT,CASRRQGPNTGELFF
NA,TRBJ2-7,TRBV5-6,NA,TGTGCCAGCAGCACCGAGACCGATTACGGGAAGTCTAACTACGAGCAGTACTTC,CASSTETDYGKSNYEQYF
NA,TRBJ1-3,TRBV7-2,NA,TGTGCCAGCAGCTTAAAGGGGACTGGAAACACCATATATTTT,CASSLKGTGNTIYF
once,TRBJ2-4,TRBV4-3,TRBD2,TGCGCCAGCAGCCAATTCACAGCGGGGGGCATTCAGTACTTC,CASSQFTAGGIQYF
NA,TRBJ1-3,TRBV3-1/TRBV3-2,TRBD1,TGTGCCAGCAGCCAGGCGACAGGGGCAGGAAACACCATATATTTT,CASSQATGAGNTIYF
NA,TRBJ1-5,TRBV19,NA,TGTGCCAGTAGTATACGGGGGGGCGGTCAGCCCCAGCATTTT,CASSIRGGGQPQHF
NA,TRBJ2-1,TRBV18,NA,TGTGCCAGCTCACCGGAGGGGAACAATGAGCAGTTCTTC,CASSPEGNNEQFF
NA,TRBJ2-1,TRBV28,NA,TGTGCCAGCAGTTTATCGTGGGAGAGGGAGTTCTTC,CASSLSWEREFF